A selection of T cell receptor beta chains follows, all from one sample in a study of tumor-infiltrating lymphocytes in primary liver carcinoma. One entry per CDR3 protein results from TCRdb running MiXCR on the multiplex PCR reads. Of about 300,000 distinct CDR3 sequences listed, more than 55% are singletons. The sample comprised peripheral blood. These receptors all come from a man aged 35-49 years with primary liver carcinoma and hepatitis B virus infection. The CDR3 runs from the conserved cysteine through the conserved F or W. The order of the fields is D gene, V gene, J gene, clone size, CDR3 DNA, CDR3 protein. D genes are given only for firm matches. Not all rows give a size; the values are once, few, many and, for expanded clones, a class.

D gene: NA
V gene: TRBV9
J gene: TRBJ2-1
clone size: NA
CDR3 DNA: TGTGCCAGCAGTAGGACTACCAATCCCTACAATGAGCAGTTCTTC
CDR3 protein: CASSRTTNPYNEQFF

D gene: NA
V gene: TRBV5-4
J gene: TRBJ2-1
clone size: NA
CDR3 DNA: TGTACCAGCAGCTTGGGGGCCTCCTACAATGAGCAGTTCTTC
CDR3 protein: CTSSLGASYNEQFF

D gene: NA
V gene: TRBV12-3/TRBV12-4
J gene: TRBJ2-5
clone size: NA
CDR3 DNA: TGTGCCGGCAGTCCCGACAGGTTCGGGACCCAGCACTTC
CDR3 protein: CAGSPDRFGTQHF

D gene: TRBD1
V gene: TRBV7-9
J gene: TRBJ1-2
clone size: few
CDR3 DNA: TGTGCCAGCAGCGGAGAGACAGGGGACTATGGCTACACCTTC
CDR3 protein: CASSGETGDYGYTF

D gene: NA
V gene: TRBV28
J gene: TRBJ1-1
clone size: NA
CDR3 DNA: TGTGCCAGCAGTTTAAGGACAGTTGAAGCTTTCTTT
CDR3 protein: CASSLRTVEAFF

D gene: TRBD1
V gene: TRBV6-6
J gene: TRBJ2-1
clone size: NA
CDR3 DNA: TGTGCCAGCACACCGGGGACAGGGAATTGGTATGAGCAGTTCTTC
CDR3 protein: CASTPGTGNWYEQFF

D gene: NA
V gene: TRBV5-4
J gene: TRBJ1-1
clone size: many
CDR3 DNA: TGTGCCAGCAGCACCGGGACACTTTACACTGAAGCTTTCTTT
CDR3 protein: CASSTGTLYTEAFF

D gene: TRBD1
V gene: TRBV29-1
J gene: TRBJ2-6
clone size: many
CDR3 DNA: TGCAGCGTTGAAGGACAGGGGGCTGGGGCCAACGTCCTGACTTTC
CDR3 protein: CSVEGQGAGANVLTF

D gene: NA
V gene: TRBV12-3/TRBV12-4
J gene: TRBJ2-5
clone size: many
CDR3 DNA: TGTGCCAGCAGCCCCGCCAGGTCAGAGACCCAGTACTTC
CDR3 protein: CASSPARSETQYF

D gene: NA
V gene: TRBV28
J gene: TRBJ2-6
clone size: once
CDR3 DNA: TGTGCCAGGACCTCAAACAGGGATGGGGCCAACGTCCTGACTTTC
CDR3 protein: CARTSNRDGANVLTF

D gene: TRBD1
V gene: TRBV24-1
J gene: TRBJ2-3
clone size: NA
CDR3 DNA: TGTACCACCAGTAACGACAGGGGGTCAGAAACGCAGTATTTT
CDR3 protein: CTTSNDRGSETQYF

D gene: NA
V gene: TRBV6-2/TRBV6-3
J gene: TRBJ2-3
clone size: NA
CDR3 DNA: TGTGCCAGCAGACAGACTAGGAGTACGCCGTATTTT
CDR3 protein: CASRQTRSTPYF

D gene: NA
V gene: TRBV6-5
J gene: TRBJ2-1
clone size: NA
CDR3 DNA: TGTGCCATCAATGCGGACAGAGCCTACAATGAGCAGTTCTTC
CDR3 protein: CAINADRAYNEQFF

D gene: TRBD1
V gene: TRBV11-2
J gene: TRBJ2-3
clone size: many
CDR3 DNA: TGTGCCAGCAGCGTGAACAGGGGGCCTGGCACAGATACGCAGTATTTT
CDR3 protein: CASSVNRGPGTDTQYF

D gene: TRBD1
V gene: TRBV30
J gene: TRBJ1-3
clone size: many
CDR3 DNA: TGTGCCTGGAGCTCGTGGGGGACAGGCGGAAACACCATATATTTT
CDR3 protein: CAWSSWGTGGNTIYF

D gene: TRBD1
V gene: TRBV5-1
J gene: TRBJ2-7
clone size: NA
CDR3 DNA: TGCGCCAGCAGTTACTCAGGGGGAAGCTCCTACGAGCAGTACTTC
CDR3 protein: CASSYSGGSSYEQYF

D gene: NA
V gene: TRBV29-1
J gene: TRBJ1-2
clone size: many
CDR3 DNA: TGCAGCGCTCAGGATGGAGGCTACACCTTC
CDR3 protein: CSAQDGGYTF

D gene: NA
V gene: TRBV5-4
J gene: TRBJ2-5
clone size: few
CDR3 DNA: TGTGCCAGCAGCTTTAAGGGGGAAGAGACCCAGTACTTC
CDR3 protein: CASSFKGEETQYF

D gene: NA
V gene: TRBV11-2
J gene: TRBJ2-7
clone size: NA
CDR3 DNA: TGTGTCAGCAGCTTCTCTGGGGGCTCCTACGAGCGGTACTTC
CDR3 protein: CVSSFSGGSYERYF

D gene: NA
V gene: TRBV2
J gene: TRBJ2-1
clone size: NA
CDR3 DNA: TGTGCCAGCAGAGAGGAGGGTGAGCAGTTCTTC
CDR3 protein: CASREEGEQFF

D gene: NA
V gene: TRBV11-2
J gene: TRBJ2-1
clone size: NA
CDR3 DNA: TGTGCCAGCAGCTTAGGGGCCGGACTCATTAATGAGCAGTTCTTC
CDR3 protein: CASSLGAGLINEQFF

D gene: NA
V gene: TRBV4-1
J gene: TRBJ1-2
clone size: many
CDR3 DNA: TGCGCCAGCAGCCAAAAAGGGGCAGGTTATGGCTACACCTTC
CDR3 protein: CASSQKGAGYGYTF

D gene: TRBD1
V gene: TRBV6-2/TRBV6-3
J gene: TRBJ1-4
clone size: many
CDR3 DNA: TGTGCCAGCAGTGAGTGGACAGGAAACCAAGAAAAACTGTTTTTT
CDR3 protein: CASSEWTGNQEKLFF

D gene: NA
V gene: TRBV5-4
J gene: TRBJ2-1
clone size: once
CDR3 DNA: TGTGCCAGCTGCAGGGACACCAATGAGCAGTTCTTC
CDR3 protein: CASCRDTNEQFF

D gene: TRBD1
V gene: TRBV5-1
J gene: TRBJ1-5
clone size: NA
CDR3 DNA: TGCGCCAGCAGCCCCCAGACAGGGAGCGATCAGCCCCAGCATTTT
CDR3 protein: CASSPQTGSDQPQHF

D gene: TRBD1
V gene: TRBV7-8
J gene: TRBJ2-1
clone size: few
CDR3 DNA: TGTGCCAGCAAAAAAGACAGGGACAATGAGCAGTTCTTC
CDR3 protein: CASKKDRDNEQFF

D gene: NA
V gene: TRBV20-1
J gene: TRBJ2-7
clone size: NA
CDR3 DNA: TGCAGTGCTTCCCCCCGACTCAGATACGAGCAGTACTTC
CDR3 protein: CSASPRLRYEQYF

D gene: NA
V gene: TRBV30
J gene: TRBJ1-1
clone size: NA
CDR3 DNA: TGTGCCTGGAGTGCGCCGGCGGGGGGCACTGAAGCTTTCTTT
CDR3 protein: CAWSAPAGGTEAFF

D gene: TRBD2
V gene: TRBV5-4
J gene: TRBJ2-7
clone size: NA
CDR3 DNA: TGTGCCAGCCGCACAGGACTAGTTTCACATTCCGAGCAGTACTTC
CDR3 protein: CASRTGLVSHSEQYF

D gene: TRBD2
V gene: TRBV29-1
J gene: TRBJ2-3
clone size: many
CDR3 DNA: TGCAGCGTTGAGAAAGCGGGAGTGAGGACAGATACGCAGTATTTT
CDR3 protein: CSVEKAGVRTDTQYF

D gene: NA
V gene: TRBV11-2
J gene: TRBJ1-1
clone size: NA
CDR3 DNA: TGTGCCAGCAGCTTGCGCCCGGCGACTGAAGCTATCTTT
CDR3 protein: CASSLRPATEAIF

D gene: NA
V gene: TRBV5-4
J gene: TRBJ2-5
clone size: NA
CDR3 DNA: TGTGCCAGCAGCTTGGAAGGGGCGACGTGGAAGGAGACCCAGTACTTC
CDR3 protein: CASSLEGATWKETQYF

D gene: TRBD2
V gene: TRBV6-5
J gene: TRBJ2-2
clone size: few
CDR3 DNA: TGTGCCAGCAGTTATATATCTAGCGGCTACACCGGGGAGCTGTTTTTT
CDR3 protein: CASSYISSGYTGELFF